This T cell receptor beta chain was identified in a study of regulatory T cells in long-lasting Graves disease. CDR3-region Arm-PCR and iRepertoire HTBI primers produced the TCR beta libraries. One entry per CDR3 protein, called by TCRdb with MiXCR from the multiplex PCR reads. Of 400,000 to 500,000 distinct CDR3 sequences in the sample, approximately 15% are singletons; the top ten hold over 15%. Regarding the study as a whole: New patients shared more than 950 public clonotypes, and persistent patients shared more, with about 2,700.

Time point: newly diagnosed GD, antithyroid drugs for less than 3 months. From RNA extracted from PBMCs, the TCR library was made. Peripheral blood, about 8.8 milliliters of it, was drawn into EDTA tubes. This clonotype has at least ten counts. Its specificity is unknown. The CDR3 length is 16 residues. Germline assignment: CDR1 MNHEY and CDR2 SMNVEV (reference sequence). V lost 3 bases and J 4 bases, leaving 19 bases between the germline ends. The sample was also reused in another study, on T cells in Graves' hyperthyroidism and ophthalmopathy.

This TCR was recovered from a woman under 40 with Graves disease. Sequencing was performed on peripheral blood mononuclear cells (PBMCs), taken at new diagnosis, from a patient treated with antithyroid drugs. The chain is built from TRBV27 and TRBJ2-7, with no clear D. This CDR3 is CASSFSAARRLYEQYF. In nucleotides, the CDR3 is TGTGCCAGCAGTTTTTCGGCGGCCCGGCGCTTATACGAGCAGTACTTC.